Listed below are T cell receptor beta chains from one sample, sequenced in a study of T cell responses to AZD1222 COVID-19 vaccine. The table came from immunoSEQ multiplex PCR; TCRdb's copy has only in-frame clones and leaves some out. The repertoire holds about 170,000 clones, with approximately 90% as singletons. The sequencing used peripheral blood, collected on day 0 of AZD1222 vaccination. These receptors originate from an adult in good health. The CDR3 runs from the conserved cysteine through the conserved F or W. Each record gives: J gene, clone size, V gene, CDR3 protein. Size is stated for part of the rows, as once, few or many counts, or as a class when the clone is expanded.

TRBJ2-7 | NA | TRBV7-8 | CASSLAARQGNYEQYF
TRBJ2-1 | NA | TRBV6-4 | CASSDSGWNEQFF
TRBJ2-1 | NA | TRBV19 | CASSYYGNEQFF
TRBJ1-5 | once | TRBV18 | CASSGMGGELSNQPQHF
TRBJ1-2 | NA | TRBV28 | CASNNGTFYGYTF
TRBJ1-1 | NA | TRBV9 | CASSVMQDGAFF
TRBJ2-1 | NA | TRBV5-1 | CASSSRVDEQFF
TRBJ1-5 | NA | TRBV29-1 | CSVAGTGFNQPQHF
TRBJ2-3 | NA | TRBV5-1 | CASSFADTQYF
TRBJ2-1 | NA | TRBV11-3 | CASSSRGQVYNEQFF
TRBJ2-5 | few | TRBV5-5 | CASSLGARDNQETQYF
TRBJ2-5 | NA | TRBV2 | CASSDQGLETQYF
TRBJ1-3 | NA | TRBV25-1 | CASSGESNSGNTIYF
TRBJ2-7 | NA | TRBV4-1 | CASSLSGQSNSYEQYF
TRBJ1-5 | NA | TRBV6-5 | CASSLTASNQPQHF
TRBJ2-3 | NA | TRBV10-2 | CASSRDSGTDTQYF
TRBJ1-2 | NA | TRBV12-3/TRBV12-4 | CASSMGQGVGYTF
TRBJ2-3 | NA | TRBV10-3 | CAIKPQTPQGDTQYF
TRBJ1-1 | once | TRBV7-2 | CASSLKGGANTEAFF
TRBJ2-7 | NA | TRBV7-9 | CASSLAGNRDYEQYF
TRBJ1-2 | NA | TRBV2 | CARQGSYGYTF
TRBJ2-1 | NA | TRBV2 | CASSEGGGGLYEQFF
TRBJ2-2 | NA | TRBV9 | CASSLEGGELFF
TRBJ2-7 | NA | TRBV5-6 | CASSPAGRNYEQYF
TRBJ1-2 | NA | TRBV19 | CASSSRDRNNYGYTF
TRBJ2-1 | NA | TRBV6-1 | CASSEFPTAGGPHEQFF
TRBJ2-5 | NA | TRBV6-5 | CASTRGWNRETQYF
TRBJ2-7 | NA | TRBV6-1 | CASSEVLLAYEQYF
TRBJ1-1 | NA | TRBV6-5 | CASSFGTALGDTEAFF
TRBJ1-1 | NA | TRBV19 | CASSIFSRSRVYTEAFF
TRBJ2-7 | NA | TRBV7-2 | CASSLDRTISYEQYF
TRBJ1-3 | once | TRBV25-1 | CASSFGGGAGNTIYF